Shown below are 20 T cell receptor beta chains from a single sample sequenced in a study of cytomegalovirus exposure and HLA in healthy donors. PCR was performed using 60 Vbeta and 13 Jbeta primers. This table comes from immunoSEQ multiplex PCR, and its TCRdb copy is limited to in-frame clones, with some not included. This table has 150,000 to 200,000 clones, roughly four fifths appearing once. The sample consisted of PBMCs. These receptors were collected from a man in his fifties or sixties in good health and CMV-seropositive.

On this clone itself: The junction does not match germline at one end; this may be a read error. The V and J genes are TRBV15 and TRBJ1-2; TRBD1 might be the D (6 bases). Germline-derived CDR1 and CDR2 are LNHNV and YYDKDF (reference sequence). This CDR3 has 14 residues. CDR3 DNA: TGTGCCACCAGCAGAGAGACCCTGGGGGGGGCTGTAGCCTTC. This translates into CATSRETLGGAVAF.

This chain joins TRBV28 and TRBJ1-1; 8 bases are a match to TRBD1. The CDR3 consists of 16 residues. CDR1 MDHEN and CDR2 SYDVKM come from the germline V gene. Losses at the gene ends were 3 bases for V and 4 bases for J; bases not matched to a gene: 10. Written as DNA, the CDR3 is TGTGCCAGCAGTTTCTACGGCAGGGGGCAGGGCACTGAAGCTTTCTTT. Translation: CASSFYGRGQGTEAFF.

V and J are TRBV9 and TRBJ2-7; 7 bases agree with TRBD2. The CDR3 consists of 13 residues. J was trimmed by 6 bases and V by 0 bases; bases with no gene match: 3. Germline V gives CDR1 SGDLS, CDR2 YYNGEE. CDR3 protein: CASSVGEGSEQYF. As DNA, the CDR3 is TGTGCCAGCAGCGTAGGGGAGGGGAGCGAGCAGTACTTC.

The chain couples TRBV6-4 to TRBJ2-3, with 10 bases matching TRBD2. This CDR3 spans 15 amino acids. The germline gives CDR1 MRHNA, CDR2 SNTAGT. After removal of 3 bases from V and 1 base from J, the junction contained 1 base not matched to a gene. The CDR3: CASSDGTSGTDTQYF. The CDR3 DNA is TGTGCCAGCAGTGATGGGACTAGCGGCACAGATACGCAGTATTTT.

The gene calls are TRBV2 and TRBJ2-7; 9 nucleotides match TRBD1. This CDR3 has 14 residues. Germline values: CDR1 SNHLY, CDR2 FYNNEI. V shed 6 bases, J shed 3 bases, and the junction held 6 bases outside the gene matches. The CDR3 reads CASRRQGVNYEQYF. CDR3 DNA sequence: TGTGCCAGCAGACGACAGGGGGTCAACTACGAGCAGTACTTC.

The chain employs TRBV6-5 and TRBJ1-1, with TRBD1 matching over 9 bases. This CDR3 is built from 14 residues. With V trimmed by 10 bases and J by 0 bases, 6 bases remained unmatched. Germline CDR1 MNHEY, CDR2 SVGAGI. CDR3: CATQGQGMNTEAFF. The CDR3 DNA sequence: TGTGCCACCCAAGGACAGGGGATGAACACTGAAGCTTTCTTT.

This clone was counted between two and nine times. This chain uses TRBV11-2 with TRBJ1-4, with a possible D match to TRBD1 (6 bases). Germline V gene data show CDR1 as SGHAT and CDR2 as FQNNGV. The CDR3 spans 16 residues. Deletions cut 2 bases from V and 1 base from J, with 11 bases between. CDR3 sequence (DNA): TGTGCCAGCAGCTTATGGGGACAAAGAACTAATGAAAAACTGTTTTTT. Translation gives CASSLWGQRTNEKLFF.

The CDR3 loop reads CASAAEITDTQYF. As DNA, the CDR3 is TGTGCCAGTGCGGCGGAGATCACAGATACGCAGTATTTT. The chain uses TRBV2 and TRBJ2-3; D unclear. V was pared by 9 bases and J by 2 bases, with 12 bases between. Germline V gene lookup returns CDR1 SNHLY and CDR2 FYNNEI. The CDR3 contains 13 residues.

This chain links TRBV2 with TRBJ1-1; 7 nucleotides agree with TRBD1. The CDR3 runs to 15 residues. The V and J ends lost 6 bases and 0 bases, in that order; junction bases with no gene match: 7. Looked up from germline, CDR1 is SNHLY and CDR2 is FYNNEI. The DNA for the CDR3 is TGTGCCAGCAGCCGGGACAGCGTGATGAACACTGAAGCTTTCTTT. This translates into CASSRDSVMNTEAFF. Full variable domain (rest looked up from reference TRBV2 and TRBJ1-1): EPEVTQTPSHQVTQMGQEVILRCVPISNHLYFYWYRQILGQKVEFLVSFYNNEISEKSEIFDDQFSVERPDGSNFTLKIRSTKLEDSAMYFCASSRDSVMNTEAFFGQGTRLTVV.

This chain uses TRBV10-1 with TRBJ2-3; D may be TRBD2 (6 bases). The CDR3 totals 13 residues. V dropped 6 bases and J dropped 5 bases, with 12 bases sitting between them. CDR1 is WNHNN, CDR2 SYGVQD, per germline (reference sequence). DNA of the CDR3: TGCGCCAGCAGCGGGAGTATGGAAGATACGCAGTATTTT. Encoded protein: CASSGSMEDTQYF.

This sequence joins TRBV18 and TRBJ1-4, with 7 bases identical to TRBD1. Germline loops: CDR1 KGHSH, CDR2 LQKENI. With V trimmed by 3 bases and J by 4 bases, 2 bases remained unmatched. The CDR3 is 14 residues long. The CDR3 reads CASSPGQSNEKLFF. In nucleotides, the CDR3 is TGTGCCAGCTCACCGGGACAGAGTAATGAAAAACTGTTTTTT.

In its sample, this clone was seen once. This chain uses TRBV5-5 with TRBJ2-7, with TRBD1 matching 8 bases. Germline V gene data show CDR1 as SGHKS and CDR2 as YYEKEE (reference sequence). CDR3 length: 15 amino acids. Trimming at V came to 1 base and at J to 3 bases, leaving 6 bases not matched to a gene. CDR3 sequence (DNA): TGTGCCAGCAGCTTGTCCCGGACAGGGAACTACGAGCAGTACTTC. This encodes CASSLSRTGNYEQYF.

This rearrangement joins TRBV28 to TRBJ2-7, with 12 positions matching TRBD2. The CDR3 has 19 amino acids. Trimming at V came to 4 bases and at J to 0 bases, leaving 13 bases not matched to a gene. Germline CDR1 MDHEN, CDR2 SYDVKM. The chain's CDR3 is CASSSQTSGGLWSSYEQYF. DNA of the CDR3: TGTGCCAGCAGTTCGCAGACTAGCGGGGGCCTTTGGAGCTCCTACGAGCAGTACTTC. Based on the CDR3 plus reference TRBV28 and TRBJ2-7, the full variable domain is DVKVTQSSRYLVKRTGEKVFLECVQDMDHENMFWYRQDPGLGLRLIYFSYDVKMKEKGDIPEGYSVSREKKERFSLILESASTNQTSMYLCASSSQTSGGLWSSYEQYFGPGTRLTVT.

V is TRBV7-8 and J is TRBJ2-7, with 7 bases lining up with TRBD2. The CDR3 length is 14 residues. Germline-derived CDR1 and CDR2 are SGHVS and FQNEAQ. Losses at the gene ends were 5 bases for V and 2 bases for J; bases not matched to a gene: 6. CDR3 protein: CASSPIRGAYEQYF. In DNA form, the CDR3 reads TGTGCCAGCAGCCCAATCCGGGGGGCCTACGAGCAGTACTTC. Combining the CDR3 with reference TRBV7-8 and TRBJ2-7 gives the whole variable domain GAGVSQSPRYKVAKRGQDVALRCDPISGHVSLFWYQQALGQGPEFLTYFQNEAQLDKSGLPSDRFFAERPEGSVSTLKIQRTQQEDSAVYLCASSPIRGAYEQYFGPGTRLTVT.

This clone was seen once. This chain joins TRBV28 and TRBJ2-4; TRBD1 aligns across 9 bases. This CDR3 has 16 residues. V was clipped by 3 bases and J by 5 bases; unmatched bases: 8. Looked up from germline, CDR1 is MDHEN and CDR2 is SYDVKM. The CDR3 protein is CASSFSLGQGENIQYF. The CDR3 DNA reads as TGTGCCAGCAGTTTTAGTTTGGGACAGGGCGAAAACATTCAGTACTTC.

This clone showed up just once. V is TRBV29-1 and J is TRBJ2-2; 9 nucleotides align to TRBD1. This CDR3 comprises 13 residues. With 5 bases clipped from V and 3 bases from J, the junction kept 1 base outside the gene matches. CDR1 SQVTM and CDR2 ANQGSEA come from the germline V gene. Here the CDR3 DNA reads TGCAGCGTTCGGACAGGGGACACCGGGGAGCTGTTTTTT. It is translated as CSVRTGDTGELFF.

V is TRBV7-2 and J is TRBJ2-1; the D gene is possibly TRBD2 (6 bases). V gave up 6 bases and J gave up 7 bases, with 10 bases separating them. CDR3 length: 12 amino acids. Germline lookup yields CDR1 SGHTA and CDR2 FQGNSA. CDR3 sequence: CASRAGWNEQFF. CDR3 in DNA: TGTGCCAGCAGGGCGGGGTGGAATGAGCAGTTCTTC.

A remark on this clone: An end of the junction differs from the germline gene, which may be a read error. J is TRBJ2-7 and V is TRBV7-2; 7 bases fit TRBD1. CDR1 and CDR2 from the germline V gene are SGHTA and FQGNSA. This CDR3 contains 14 residues. CDR3 sequence: CASSSGGAGTRWHF. CDR3 DNA: TGTGCCAGCAGCTCAGGGGGTGCAGGAACGAGGTGGCACTTC.

The genes are TRBV7-6 and TRBJ2-2, with 8 bases matching TRBD2. Looked up from germline, CDR1 is SGHVS and CDR2 is FNYEAQ. Losses at the gene ends were 1 base for V and 2 bases for J; bases not matched to a gene: 12. This CDR3 spans 19 amino acids. Written as DNA, the CDR3 is TGTGCCAGCAGCTTAGTTCAGGCAAGCGGGAGCCGCAACACCGGGGAGCTGTTTTTT. Amino acid sequence: CASSLVQASGSRNTGELFF.

The chain employs TRBV4-2 and TRBJ2-3; D possibly corresponds to TRBD1 (5 bases). The CDR3 extends over 15 amino acids. V shed 0 bases and J shed 0 bases, with 7 bases lying between them. The V gene's germline CDR1 is LGHNA and CDR2 YNFKEQ. The CDR3, as DNA: TGTGCCAGCAGCCAAGAGGACACCAGCACAGATACGCAGTATTTT. It translates to CASSQEDTSTDTQYF.